This TCR beta chain was obtained from a study of regulatory T cells. Notes on the study in general: Hydrophobic residues at CDR3 positions 6 and 7 were enriched in conventional CD4+ T cells of CD3G-deficient patients.

Primers: 52 TRBV forward and 13 TRBJ reverse. Only in-frame clones appear in the TCRdb table, and some are missing; sequencing was by immunoSEQ multiplex PCR. In the table there are about 15,000 clones, around 83% of which are singletons. At testing, patients were 2 to 39 years old, with reduced naive and increased memory T-cell proportions. Sorting split CD4+ cells into CD25-high CD127-low Tregs and CD25-low CD127-high conventional T cells. This clone has only a few counts. The antigen remains undetermined. Sequenced: conventional CD4+ T cells sorted from blood. This TCR was recovered from a person aged 30-39 years with CD3G deficiency.

As DNA, the CDR3 is TGTGCCAGCAGTTCCCTGCCGACAACCCCCGGGGCTTTCTTT. The encoded protein is CASSSLPTTPGAFF. The chain recombines TRBV28 with TRBJ1-1, with D unresolved. This CDR3 is 14 amino acids long. Trimming removed 4 bases at V and 11 bases at J, with 20 bases between. Germline lookup yields CDR1 MDHEN and CDR2 SYDVKM.